Shown below are 3 T cell receptor beta chains from a single sample sequenced in a study of Ad26.COV2.S vaccination and SARS-CoV-2 variants. Sequenced by immunoSEQ multiplex PCR; TCRdb stores in-frame clones only, minus some. Counted here are around 270,000 clones, 70% to 90% occurring once; the ten biggest clones make up less than 3%. Described treatment: around 19 received Ad26.COV2.S at low or high dose, single or two shots; about five received placebo; per-sample allocation not given. All samples were drawn on day 63, counting from the first vaccine or placebo injection. This sample comprised peripheral blood, obtained in a trial of Ad26.COV2.S vaccine versus placebo. These receptors were obtained from a person aged 18-60 years who received the Ad26.COV2.S COVID-19 vaccine or a placebo.

This clone was detected only a few times. V gene TRBV11-2 combines with J gene TRBJ1-6; the D is unclear. V dropped 3 bases and J dropped 10 bases, with 16 bases sitting between them. This CDR3 region has 15 residues. CDR1 is SGHAT, CDR2 FQNNGV, per germline. CDR3 DNA sequence: TGTGCCAGCAGCTTGGCAGTCTCCTTCGGATCACCCCTCCACTTT. Protein sequence: CASSLAVSFGSPLHF.

This rearrangement joins TRBV5-1 to TRBJ2-1; possible D gene TRBD2, 5 bases. The CDR3 sequence is 16 residues long. Looked up from germline, CDR1 is SGHRS and CDR2 is YFSETQ. The V end lost 0 bases, the J end lost 0 bases, and 10 bases lay between the germline ends. The CDR3 DNA sequence: TGCGCCAGCAGCTTGGCCGGGATGAGCTCCTACAATGAGCAGTTCTTC. Amino acids: CASSLAGMSSYNEQFF.

The chain combines TRBV7-3 with TRBJ2-1, with 7 bases lining up with TRBD2. The CDR3 extends over 15 amino acids. Trimming took 4 bases from V and 3 from J; bases not matched to a gene: 6. Germline CDR1 SGHTA, CDR2 FQGTGA. CDR3 DNA: TGTGCCAGCAGCTGGCGTCCGGGAGGCTACAATGAGCAGTTCTTC. It translates to CASSWRPGGYNEQFF. The full variable domain, completed using reference TRBV7-3 and TRBJ2-1, is GAGVSQTPSNKVTEKGKYVELRCDPISGHTALYWYRQSLGQGPEFLIYFQGTGAADDSGLPNDRFFAVRPEGSVSTLKIQRTERGDSAVYLCASSWRPGGYNEQFFGPGTRLTVL.